Given below is one T cell receptor (beta chain) in context. This entry belongs to a study of blood T cell repertoires in COVID-19. At the level of the study: PBMCs, B-cell-depleted T cells, or T cells were the source of the cDNA or gDNA that made up the material.

The CDR3 covers 18 residues. V trimming: 0 bases; J trimming: 0 bases; junction bases outside the gene matches: 8. Per the germline V gene, CDR1 is KGHSH and CDR2 is LQKENI. The assay was immunoSEQ multiplex PCR, and TCRdb's table has in-frame clones only and misses some. The sample contains about 58,000 clones, around 76% of which appear only once. The sequence came from a human donor in a cohort sampled during active COVID-19. The chain carries TRBV18 and TRBJ2-7; 10 bases match TRBD2. Input material: peripheral blood. The CDR3 bases are TGTGCCAGCTCACCACCCTTCGTACTAGCGGGGCGCTCCTACGAGCAGTACTTC. It is translated as CASSPPFVLAGRSYEQYF. Using reference TRBV18 and TRBJ2-7 for the parts outside the CDR3, the full variable domain is NAGVMQNPRHLVRRRGQEARLRCSPMKGHSHVYWYRQLPEEGLKFMVYLQKENIIDESGMPKERFSAEFPKEGPSILRIQQVVRGDSAAYFCASSPPFVLAGRSYEQYFGPGTRLTVT.